The source of this T cell receptor beta chain is a study of chemoradiotherapy in HPV16-positive cancers. Overall study: Candidate HPV-specific T-cell clones and common TCR motifs came from functional assays in two HPV16-positive patients. General study results and limits: Only a couple of HPV16-positive patients supplied the functional HPV-specificity definition. Candidate HPV-specific clones and E7-related TCR motifs grew in tumor during treatment.

This CDR3 is built from 16 residues. Trimming removed 1 base from V and 3 bases from J, with 16 bases in between. Germline V gene data show CDR1 as LGHNA and CDR2 as YNFKEQ. Remarks on this clone: Its antigen is not known.

The assay was immunoSEQ multiplex PCR, and TCRdb's table has in-frame clones only and misses some. Among approximately 9,000 clones listed, around 82% were seen once. The gene calls are TRBV4-2 and TRBJ2-7; maybe TRBD1 (6 bases). The receptor comes from a human donor with HPV-associated anogenital cancer. This sample comprised blood, obtained from a patient who underwent chemoradiotherapy. DNA for the CDR3: TGTGCCAGCAGCCAAGGCGCGCAGGGGTTTCACTACGAGCAGTACTTC. Protein: CASSQGAQGFHYEQYF.